This TCR beta chain was profiled in a study of blood T cell repertoires in COVID-19. Study summary: The origin of the acute and convalescent COVID-19 samples was the United States, Italy and Spain. Sample material is recorded as cDNA or gDNA derived from T cells, B-cell-depleted T cells, or PBMCs.

As to this clone: An end of the junction differs from the germline gene, which may be a read error.

In the source study's methods: From reference gene primer amplification, estimates of nucleated cell counts were derived. This table comes from immunoSEQ multiplex PCR, and its TCRdb copy is limited to in-frame clones, with some not included. The D gene and trimming were derived from the DNA, and the V and J assignments and clone size from that table. The top ten hold 4.5% to 6% of the sample, which has roughly 120,000 clones, roughly 72% seen once. Seattle's enrolled individuals joined amid active infection and were then monitored longitudinally. CDR1 and CDR2 from the germline V gene are SSHAT and FNYEAQ (reference sequence). The CDR3 consists of 13 residues.

The sequencing input was peripheral blood. The V and J genes are TRBV7-7 and TRBJ1-1; 8 bases agree with TRBD1. This receptor was identified in a man at least 80 years old with COVID-19, enrolled during active disease. The CDR3 reads CASSPGTGTEAFF. CDR3 bases: TGTGCTAGCAGCCCAGGGACAGGCACTGAAGCTTTCTTT.